The clone carrying this TCR beta chain was seen at least ten times. Researchers amplified the TCR beta CDR3 regions from RNA transcripts. HTBI primers drove first-round RT-PCR of the TCR CDR3. TCRdb used MiXCR to reprocess the multiplex PCR reads, holding one entry per CDR3 protein. Here the sample spans some 300,000 distinct CDR3 sequences, around 16% being singletons. The entry originates in a study of T cells in Graves' hyperthyroidism and ophthalmopathy. With 2 bases removed from V and 7 bases from J, the gap between germline ends came to 9 bases. The CDR3 is 13 residues long. Sequenced sample: blood. V and J are TRBV12-3 or TRBV12-4 and TRBJ2-1; perhaps TRBD2 as D (6 bases). This receptor was obtained from a man aged 25-45 years with Graves' hyperthyroidism. The CDR3 sequence is CASSLLRGNEQFF. The DNA for the CDR3 is TGTGCCAGCAGTTTACTTCGGGGGAATGAGCAGTTCTTC.